The 14 T cell receptor beta chains reported below all come from one sample, sequenced in a study of T cells in Graves' hyperthyroidism and ophthalmopathy. Template material for amplifying TCR beta CDR3 regions consisted of RNA transcripts. A set of HTBI primers served as the primers for a first-round RT-PCR of the TCR CDR3. MiXCR, run by TCRdb on the multiplex PCR reads, gives a single entry per CDR3 protein. In the table there are 450,000 to 650,000 distinct CDR3 sequences, less than 25% of which are singletons. The sequenced material came from blood. The source of these receptors is a man younger than 35 with Graves' hyperthyroidism.

This clonotype was observed at least ten times. The rearrangement uses TRBV6-1 and TRBJ2-7, with D perhaps assigned TRBD1 or TRBD2 (5 bases each). The V and J ends lost 5 bases and 4 bases respectively, with 15 bases between them. This CDR3 region has 14 residues. Germline CDR1 and CDR2: MNHNS and SASEGT. The CDR3 DNA reads as TGTGCCAGCAGTAAGGGACCCATTGAGTACGAGCAGTACTTC. Amino acid sequence: CASSKGPIEYEQYF.

V usage is TRBV7-9 and J usage is TRBJ2-6; D possibly corresponds to TRBD1 (5 bases). CDR1 is SEHNR, CDR2 FQNEAQ, per germline (reference sequence). V dropped 5 bases and J dropped 0 bases, with 8 bases sitting between them. The CDR3 totals 15 residues. CDR3 nucleotide sequence: TGTGCCAGCAGCAGACAGACCTCTGGGGCCAACGTCCTGACTTTC. This gives the protein CASSRQTSGANVLTF.

This clonotype was observed many times. The chain joins TRBV6-1 to TRBJ2-2; possibly TRBD1 for D (5 bases). The CDR3 spans 15 residues. V gave up 4 bases and J gave up 0 bases, with 9 bases separating them. In germline, CDR1 is MNHNS, CDR2 SASEGT. CDR3 nucleotides: TGTGCCAGCAGTGGACAGCCAGCGAACACCGGGGAGCTGTTTTTT. Its protein is CASSGQPANTGELFF.

This clonotype was picked up a small number of times. This chain joins TRBV28 and TRBJ2-2; weak D call: TRBD1 (6 bases). Looked up from germline, CDR1 is MDHEN and CDR2 is SYDVKM. The CDR3 has 16 amino acids. The V end lost 6 bases, the J end lost 1 base, and 15 bases lay between the germline ends. In DNA, the CDR3 is TGTGCCAGCAGAACCCTGGACAGAGAGAACACCGGGGAGCTGTTTTTT. It codes for CASRTLDRENTGELFF.

This clonotype was counted only a few times. The rearrangement joins TRBV7-9 to TRBJ2-2, with 9 bases identical to TRBD2. Looked up from germline, CDR1 is SEHNR and CDR2 is FQNEAQ (reference sequence). J was trimmed by 7 bases and V by 5 bases; bases with no gene match: 8. This CDR3 region has 15 residues. CDR3 protein: CASSRGGEANGELFF. For the CDR3, the DNA is TGTGCCAGCAGCCGCGGGGGGGAGGCGAACGGGGAGCTGTTTTTT. Filled out from reference TRBV7-9 and TRBJ2-2, the complete variable domain reads DTGVSQNPRHKITKRGQNVTFRCDPISEHNRLYWYRQTLGQGPEFLTYFQNEAQLEKSRLLSDRFSAERPKGSFSTLEIQRTEQGDSAMYLCASSRGGEANGELFFGEGSRLTVL.

This clonotype was observed many times. The V call is TRBV7-2, the J call TRBJ1-1; maybe TRBD1 (6 bases). This CDR3 contains 17 residues. Trimming pared 1 base from V and 7 bases from J, leaving 22 bases between. The germline V gene encodes CDR1 SGHTA and CDR2 FQGNSA. The CDR3 coding sequence is TGTGCCAGCAGCTTAGAATACGGGGGGACACGTAAGATTGAAGCTTTCTTT. Amino acids: CASSLEYGGTRKIEAFF.

The V call is TRBV30, the J call TRBJ1-1; D remains ambiguous. V dropped 2 bases and J dropped 4 bases, with 17 bases sitting between them. CDR1 and CDR2 from the germline V gene are GTSNPN and SVGIG (reference sequence). CDR3 length equals 15 residues. In DNA, the CDR3 is TGTGCCTGGAGTTTCACCGGGTCCGCGGGCACTGAAGCTTTCTTT. Translating gives CAWSFTGSAGTEAFF.

This clonotype was seen repeatedly, ten times or more. The chain is built from TRBV29-1 and TRBJ2-2; no clear D gene. V was pared by 1 base and J by 4 bases, with 4 bases between. The CDR3 totals 12 residues. Germline CDR1 and CDR2: SQVTM and ANQGSEA. The CDR3 sequence is CSVEGGTGELFF. The CDR3 DNA follows: TGCAGCGTTGAAGGCGGCACCGGGGAGCTGTTTTTT.

The rearrangement uses TRBV10-3 and TRBJ2-4, with D tentatively TRBD1 (6 bases). The V gene lost 6 bases and the J gene lost 0 bases, with 12 bases spanning the gap. The CDR3 is 15 amino acids. The germline CDR1 and CDR2 sequences are ENHRY and SYGVKD. CDR3 sequence (DNA): TGTGCCATCAGGGGGGACATATTAGCCAAAAACATTCAGTACTTC. As protein: CAIRGDILAKNIQYF.

A note on this clonotype: A much larger clone lies one base from this, so it may be a read error. This sequence joins TRBV30 and TRBJ1-1; 7 bases line up with TRBD1. Germline CDR1 is GTSNPN and CDR2 is SVGIG (reference sequence). The CDR3 runs 13 residues. CDR3 coding DNA: TGTGCCTGGTCGGGACAGATGAACACTGAAGCTTCCTTT. Protein sequence: CAWSGQMNTEASF. Full variable domain (remainder filled in from reference TRBV30 and TRBJ1-1): SQTIHQWPATLVQPVGSPLSLECTVEGTSNPNLYWYRQAAGRGLQLLFYSVGIGQISSEVPQNLSASRPQDRQFILSSKKLLLSDSGFYLCAWSGQMNTEASFGQGTRLTVV.

At least ten counts were recorded for this clonotype. J is TRBJ2-5 and V is TRBV24-1, with 10 bases identical to TRBD2. The CDR3 has 16 residues. Germline V CDR1 and CDR2: KGHDR, SFDVKD. After removal of 3 bases from V and 4 bases from J, the junction contained 7 bases not matched to a gene. CDR3: CATSDPGLAEGETQYF. The CDR3 DNA is TGTGCCACCAGTGATCCCGGACTAGCGGAGGGAGAGACCCAGTACTTC.

The table lists this clonotype with many counts. Here the CDR3 reads CSAVPLAKNIQYF. The CDR3 DNA sequence: TGCAGTGCTGTTCCCCTAGCCAAAAACATTCAGTACTTC. The chain joins TRBV20-1 to TRBJ2-4; D gene uncertain. CDR1 and CDR2 from the germline V gene are DFQATT and SNEGSKA (reference sequence). The CDR3 contains 13 residues. Trimming removed 5 bases from V and 0 bases from J, with 8 bases in between.

In its sample, this clonotype was seen many times. The rearrangement joins TRBV28 to TRBJ1-2; TRBD1 agrees at 7 bases. The junction had 10 bases not matched to a gene; V was cut back by 4 bases and J by 5 bases. The CDR3 loop spans 15 amino acids. The germline gives CDR1 MDHEN, CDR2 SYDVKM. DNA for the CDR3: TGTGCCAGCAGTTCTGACAGGGCAACCAAGTATGGCTACACCTTC. Translation gives CASSSDRATKYGYTF.

This clonotype appeared many times. The V and J genes are TRBV6-2 or TRBV6-3 and TRBJ2-2; tentative D call: TRBD1 (6 bases). The CDR3 consists of 15 residues. Germline CDR1 reads MNHEY; CDR2 reads SVGEGT. Trimming shortened V by 7 bases and J by 5 bases, and 17 bases separated the two germline ends. CDR3 sequence: CASNLRTGQTGELFF. Written as DNA, the CDR3 is TGTGCCAGCAACTTACGGACGGGACAAACCGGGGAGCTGTTTTTT.